These T cell receptor beta chains were read from a single sample in a study of blood T cell repertoires in COVID-19. Method: immunoSEQ multiplex PCR; TCRdb's copy keeps in-frame clones and lacks some. The profile shows around 190,000 clones, 80% to 90% of them singletons. The sample consisted of peripheral blood. The receptor source for this set is a young man who had recovered from COVID-19. Both conserved end residues are part of each CDR3. The D gene is left open where the match is weak.

v_gene	d_gene	j_gene	CDR3aa
TRBV18	TRBD1	TRBJ1-1	CASSQGQGAMNTEAFF
TRBV27	TRBD1	TRBJ1-2	CASRPGTGTYGYTF
TRBV9	TRBD2	TRBJ2-2	CASSASGTNTGELFF
TRBV6-5	TRBD2	TRBJ2-2	CAGRSRERTGELFF
TRBV7-2	NA	TRBJ1-5	CASGQGAAGQPQHF
TRBV5-4	NA	TRBJ2-7	CASRQGGEQYF
TRBV11-2	TRBD2	TRBJ2-7	CASSTGTSGYEQYF
TRBV9	NA	TRBJ2-7	CASSVDGFQYEQYF
TRBV6-6	TRBD2	TRBJ2-1	CASSPRTSGRPHNEQFF
TRBV12-3/TRBV12-4	NA	TRBJ2-3	CASSGHPTDTQYF
TRBV6-2/TRBV6-3	TRBD2	TRBJ2-7	CASSYLSGSLAPLTYEQYF
TRBV6-5	NA	TRBJ1-2	CASSYADRLLVGYTF
TRBV2	NA	TRBJ1-2	CASSEVTGTSGYTF
TRBV5-5	NA	TRBJ1-3	CASSLDYTSSGNTIYF
TRBV11-2	NA	TRBJ2-1	CASSFNPDKTEDEQFF
TRBV10-3	NA	TRBJ2-2	CAISPGGVPNTGELFF
TRBV6-5	NA	TRBJ1-1	CASSYSLPRLNTEAFF
TRBV11-3	TRBD2	TRBJ2-1	CASSLGTSGNNEQFF
TRBV6-2/TRBV6-3	NA	TRBJ2-5	CASSYWSDSQETQYF
TRBV5-1	NA	TRBJ2-1	CASSQYRRQGYNEQFF
TRBV7-2	TRBD1	TRBJ2-1	CASSLGTVNEQFF
TRBV18	NA	TRBJ1-4	CASSPPGTPLEKLFF
TRBV9	TRBD2	TRBJ2-2	CASSVDTSGRRAGELFF
TRBV13	TRBD1	TRBJ1-2	CASSLTGVGYTF
TRBV7-9	NA	TRBJ2-2	CASSLVPGPDGELFF
TRBV9	TRBD2	TRBJ2-3	CASSNSGSGPSQYF
TRBV28	TRBD1	TRBJ2-7	CASSPGTVSYEQYF
TRBV7-2	NA	TRBJ1-4	CASSLAAGGKEKLFF
TRBV18	NA	TRBJ2-7	CASSPQSQGRGEQYF
TRBV24-1	NA	TRBJ2-3	CATSGRYTDTQYF
TRBV28	TRBD2	TRBJ2-1	CASSLPGLAGGGQFF